What follows are 30 T cell receptor beta chains derived from one specimen sequenced in a study of T-cell memory formation after mild COVID-19. One entry per CDR3 protein results from TCRdb running MiXCR on the 5' RACE reads. The table has roughly 400,000 distinct CDR3 sequences, approximately 18% seen once. Sequenced sample: PBMCs or a T cell subset sorted from them (not recorded which). These receptors all stem from a man aged 18 to 35 who had mild COVID-19 (a few samples of this study predate the infection). Cell type and time point are not known.

The CDR3 reads CASSTPPTGVGGNEQFF. CDR3 nucleotides: TGTGCCAGCAGCACTCCCCCGACAGGGGTTGGGGGCAATGAGCAGTTCTTC. The chain recombines TRBV7-8 with TRBJ2-1; the match to TRBD1 covers 8 bases. Trimming cost V 5 bases and J 6 bases; bases outside gene matches: 15. Germline values: CDR1 SGHVS, CDR2 FQNEAQ. The CDR3 covers 17 residues. Full variable domain (missing parts from reference TRBV7-8 and TRBJ2-1): GAGVSQSPRYKVAKRGQDVALRCDPISGHVSLFWYQQALGQGPEFLTYFQNEAQLDKSGLPSDRFFAERPEGSVSTLKIQRTQQEDSAVYLCASSTPPTGVGGNEQFFGPGTRLTVL.

This clonotype has just a few counts. The rearrangement uses TRBV20-1 and TRBJ2-2; the D gene is possibly TRBD2 (6 bases). Per the germline V gene, CDR1 is DFQATT and CDR2 is SNEGSKA (reference sequence). CDR3 length: 12 residues. V was clipped by 4 bases and J by 8 bases, with 11 bases between them. CDR3 nucleotide sequence: TGCAGTGCTAATAAGGCGGGGGGGGAGCTGTTTTTT. As protein: CSANKAGGELFF.

The chain couples TRBV7-6 to TRBJ1-5; 7 nucleotides line up with TRBD1. Germline lookup yields CDR1 SGHVS and CDR2 FNYEAQ. The CDR3 has 16 amino acids. J was trimmed by 4 bases and V by 0 bases; bases with no gene match: 6. For the CDR3, the DNA is TGTGCCAGCAGCTTAGCGCCAGGGGGTGTTAATCAGCCCCAGCATTTT. Its translation is CASSLAPGGVNQPQHF.

This clonotype was counted between two and nine times. The V gene is TRBV5-5, the J gene TRBJ2-7; tentative D call: TRBD2 (5 bases). The V end was cut by 4 bases, the J end by 5 bases, with 13 bases between. This CDR3 region has 13 residues. The germline CDR1 and CDR2 sequences are SGHKS and YYEKEE (reference sequence). The CDR3 is CASSDYPRDEQYV. In DNA form, the CDR3 reads TGTGCCAGCAGCGACTACCCGAGGGACGAGCAGTACGTC.

This clonotype came up a few times. The chain recombines TRBV7-8 with TRBJ2-1, with D perhaps TRBD2 (5 bases). This CDR3 contains 13 residues. Trimming cost V 3 bases and J 5 bases, with 8 bases left between them. Germline values: CDR1 SGHVS, CDR2 FQNEAQ. CDR3 region: CASSFFGDNEQFF. For the CDR3, the DNA is TGTGCCAGCAGCTTTTTCGGGGACAATGAGCAGTTCTTC.

The V and J genes are TRBV11-2 and TRBJ2-1; TRBD2 aligns across 8 bases. The CDR3 spans 17 residues. Germline CDR1 is SGHAT and CDR2 is FQNNGV. V gave up 5 bases and J gave up 0 bases; unmatched junction bases: 9. The CDR3 DNA reads TGTGCCAGCAGCGCCAAATTAGCGGGGAGCTCCTACAATGAGCAGTTCTTC. Translation: CASSAKLAGSSYNEQFF.

The chain uses TRBV7-9 and TRBJ1-6; 9 nucleotides line up with TRBD1. This CDR3 comprises 17 residues. CDR1 SEHNR and CDR2 FQNEAQ come from the germline V gene (reference sequence). With V trimmed by 4 bases and J by 7 bases, 11 bases remained unmatched. The CDR3 DNA reads as TGTGCCAGCAGCTCCCTACCAGACAGGGGGTACAATTCACCCCTCCACTTT. Translated: CASSSLPDRGYNSPLHF.

This clonotype appeared a few times. This sequence joins TRBV6-5 and TRBJ1-6; D uncertain. Trimming pared 6 bases from V and 10 bases from J, leaving 10 bases between. Per the germline V gene, CDR1 is MNHEY and CDR2 is SVGAGI. The CDR3 runs 12 residues. This chain's CDR3 is CASSRLGSPLHF. The DNA for the CDR3 is TGTGCCAGCAGCCGCCTGGGGTCACCCCTCCACTTT.

The V and J genes are TRBV7-6 and TRBJ1-4, with TRBD1 matching over 9 bases. Trimming cost V 5 bases and J 7 bases; bases outside gene matches: 8. Germline assignment: CDR1 SGHVS and CDR2 FNYEAQ. The length of the CDR3 is 15 residues. Here the CDR3 reads CASSVMATGGEKLFF. CDR3 DNA: TGTGCCAGCAGCGTAATGGCGACAGGGGGTGAAAAACTGTTTTTT. The full variable domain, with the rest looked up from reference TRBV7-6 and TRBJ1-4, is GAGVSQSPRYKVTKRGQDVALRCDPISGHVSLYWYRQALGQGPEFLTYFNYEAQQDKSGLPNDRFSAERPEGSISTLTIQRTEQRDSAMYRCASSVMATGGEKLFFGSGTQLSVL.

This clonotype was seen at least ten times. The rearrangement uses TRBV6-5 and TRBJ2-2; 9 bases map to TRBD1. Germline V gives CDR1 MNHEY, CDR2 SVGAGI. V trimming: 5 bases; J trimming: 1 base; junction bases outside the gene matches: 2. The CDR3 is 15 amino acids. The CDR3 DNA is TGTGCCAGCAGTCGACAGGGGGTGAACACCGGGGAGCTGTTTTTT. Translated, it gives CASSRQGVNTGELFF.

This chain connects TRBV7-8 to TRBJ2-7; 7 positions agree with TRBD1. There are 13 residues in the CDR3. Germline loops: CDR1 SGHVS, CDR2 FQNEAQ. V dropped 5 bases and J dropped 3; count of bases not matched to a gene: 4. The CDR3, as DNA: TGTGCCAGCAGCGCAAGGACAGGCTACGAGCAGTACGTC. Translated: CASSARTGYEQYV.

This chain joins TRBV7-9 and TRBJ1-1, with 9 bases aligning to TRBD1. V dropped 5 bases and J dropped 3; count of bases not matched to a gene: 13. The germline V gene has CDR1 SEHNR and CDR2 FQNEAQ (reference sequence). The CDR3 extends over 17 amino acids. CDR3 region: CASSQRKTGGEDTEAFF. The CDR3 nucleotides are TGTGCCAGCAGCCAAAGAAAAACAGGGGGCGAGGACACTGAAGCTTTCTTT.

This clonotype was seen a few times. The V and J genes are TRBV24-1 and TRBJ2-3, with a possible D match to TRBD1 (7 bases). Trimming took 3 bases from V and 14 from J, leaving 23 bases between them. The CDR3 extends over 15 amino acids. The V gene's germline CDR1 is KGHDR and CDR2 SFDVKD. CDR3 in DNA: TGTGCCACCAGTGATCTGGACAGGACTATCCAGTTAAGGTATTTT. This translates into CATSDLDRTIQLRYF.

This clonotype was seen many times. The chain combines TRBV28 with TRBJ1-5, with D perhaps matching TRBD1 (5 bases). V lost 3 bases and J 5 bases, leaving 8 bases between the germline ends. This CDR3 contains 13 residues. The germline V gene has CDR1 MDHEN and CDR2 SYDVKM. DNA of the CDR3: TGTGCCAGCAGTTTGGCAGGGCATCAGCCCCAGCATTTT. Translation gives CASSLAGHQPQHF. Full variable domain (remainder filled in from reference TRBV28 and TRBJ1-5): DVKVTQSSRYLVKRTGEKVFLECVQDMDHENMFWYRQDPGLGLRLIYFSYDVKMKEKGDIPEGYSVSREKKERFSLILESASTNQTSMYLCASSLAGHQPQHFGDGTRLSIL.

This clonotype was seen a few times. The V call is TRBV29-1, the J call TRBJ2-5, with D possibly being TRBD1 (6 bases). V lost 4 bases, J lost 5 bases, and 14 bases lay in between. Looked up from germline, CDR1 is SQVTM and CDR2 is ANQGSEA. The CDR3 spans 13 residues. CDR3 coding DNA: TGCAGCGTTGGGACAGTGACCCAGGAGACCCAGTACTTC. It yields the protein CSVGTVTQETQYF.

This clonotype was recorded at least ten times. The gene calls are TRBV5-4 and TRBJ2-3; D unclear. CDR3 length: 15 amino acids. V gave up 4 bases and J gave up 2 bases, with 14 bases separating them. Looked up from germline, CDR1 is SGHNT and CDR2 is YYREEE (reference sequence). CDR3 nucleotide sequence: TGTGCCAGCAGCAAATGGACGGAGTCCACAGATACGCAGTATTTT. Protein: CASSKWTESTDTQYF.

The chain carries TRBV7-9 and TRBJ2-7, with D perhaps TRBD2 (6 bases). This CDR3 is 13 amino acids long. The germline gives CDR1 SEHNR, CDR2 FQNEAQ (reference sequence). Trimming pared 5 bases from V and 1 base from J, leaving 9 bases between. The CDR3 bases are TGTGCCAGCAGCATCAGCGGGTCCTACGAGCAGTACGTC. It yields the protein CASSISGSYEQYV.

Only a few counts were recorded for this clonotype. V usage is TRBV20-1 and J usage is TRBJ2-7; tentative D call: TRBD2 (6 bases). The CDR3 contains 12 residues. Trimming removed 6 bases at V and 3 bases at J, with 12 bases between. Germline lookup yields CDR1 DFQATT and CDR2 SNEGSKA (reference sequence). This CDR3 reads CSARGHNYEQYF. The CDR3 bases are TGCAGTGCGCGGGGCCATAACTACGAGCAGTACTTC.

This clonotype was found a few times. The CDR3, as DNA: TGCGCCACCGCGGGGGGAGGCAGGGAATACAATGAGCAGTTCTTC. Its translation is CATAGGGREYNEQFF. The chain joins TRBV5-1 to TRBJ2-1; 8 positions agree with TRBD2. The germline CDR1 and CDR2 sequences are SGHRS and YFSETQ. The CDR3 runs 15 residues. Trimming took 9 bases from V and 4 from J; bases not matched to a gene: 12.

This clonotype has just a few counts. This chain connects TRBV9 to TRBJ2-4; no clear D. This CDR3 is 15 amino acids long. Germline assignment: CDR1 SGDLS and CDR2 YYNGEE. The germline V and J ends were trimmed by 4 bases and 4 bases, with 15 bases remaining between them. The CDR3 here is CASSPYSLSKNIQYF. The CDR3 DNA reads TGTGCCAGCAGCCCTTACAGTCTTAGTAAAAACATTCAGTACTTC.

This clonotype was counted between two and nine times. This chain links TRBV5-6 with TRBJ1-1, with a possible D match to TRBD1 (6 bases). CDR3 length equals 13 residues. V dropped 0 bases and J dropped 6 bases, with 9 bases sitting between them. CDR1 is SGHDT and CDR2 is YYEEEE in the germline V gene. For the CDR3, the DNA is TGTGCCAGCAGCTTGGCCTGGACAGCTGAAGCTTTCTTT. It yields the protein CASSLAWTAEAFF.

This clonotype was detected ten times or more. This chain joins TRBV20-1 and TRBJ1-4; a weak D match, TRBD1 (5 bases). The CDR3 contains 13 residues. Trimming removed 7 bases from V and 0 bases from J, with 9 bases in between. Germline CDR1 reads DFQATT; CDR2 reads SNEGSKA (reference sequence). CDR3 sequence: CSVGQSTNEKLFF. CDR3 DNA: TGCAGTGTGGGGCAGTCAACTAATGAAAAACTGTTTTTT.

This clonotype was seen many times. V gene TRBV7-2 combines with J gene TRBJ2-3; D remains ambiguous. Germline V gives CDR1 SGHTA, CDR2 FQGNSA. Trimming removed 4 bases from V and 4 bases from J, with 6 bases in between. The CDR3 extends over 12 amino acids. The CDR3 here is CASSSPPDTQYF. The CDR3 DNA reads as TGTGCCAGCAGCTCCCCCCCAGATACGCAGTATTTT.

There are many counts of this clonotype. This rearrangement joins TRBV18 to TRBJ2-5, with D perhaps matching TRBD2 (5 bases). Trimming took off 3 bases at V and 1 base at J, with 9 bases between the two ends. The V gene's germline CDR1 is KGHSH and CDR2 LQKENI. The CDR3 contains 14 residues. CDR3 DNA sequence: TGTGCCAGCTCACCCGAGGGCAGCCAAGAGACCCAGTACTTC. It is translated as CASSPEGSQETQYF. Supplemented by reference TRBV18 and TRBJ2-5, the full variable domain reads NAGVMQNPRHLVRRRGQEARLRCSPMKGHSHVYWYRQLPEEGLKFMVYLQKENIIDESGMPKERFSAEFPKEGPSILRIQQVVRGDSAAYFCASSPEGSQETQYFGPGTRLLVL.

This sequence joins TRBV3-1 and TRBJ2-3; 8 nucleotides align to TRBD2. The CDR3 length is 18 residues. Germline V gene sequence: CDR1 LGHDT, CDR2 YNNKEL (reference sequence). The J segment lost 2 bases and the V segment lost 0 bases, leaving 10 bases of the junction unmatched. CDR3 coding DNA: TGTGCCAGCAGCCAAGACGGGTGGAGCGGGGGAGACACAGATACGCAGTATTTT. It codes for CASSQDGWSGGDTDTQYF.

The chain employs TRBV6-1 and TRBJ1-1, with D unresolved. The ends were cut back, 6 bases at V and 2 bases at J, with 10 bases in the middle. The CDR3 totals 13 residues. Germline CDR1 is MNHNS and CDR2 is SASEGT. The CDR3 sequence: CASRSHANTEAFF. The CDR3, as DNA: TGTGCCAGCAGATCTCACGCAAACACTGAAGCTTTCTTT.

This clonotype occurred a few times. V gene TRBV6-2 or TRBV6-3 combines with J gene TRBJ1-2; D remains ambiguous. The germline V gene has CDR1 MNHEY and CDR2 SVGEGT. The CDR3 has 13 residues. The V and J ends lost 0 bases and 9 bases respectively, with 11 bases between them. The CDR3, as DNA: TGTGCCAGCAGTTACTCGGCGACCGCAAGCTACACCTTC. Translation: CASSYSATASYTF.

In nucleotides, the CDR3 is TGTGCCAGTAGTATGCAGGGAACAGATACGCAGTATTTT. The encoded protein is CASSMQGTDTQYF. V gene TRBV19 combines with J gene TRBJ2-3, with D possibly being TRBD1 (5 bases). The CDR3 spans 13 residues. Germline CDR1 LNHDA, CDR2 SQIVND (reference sequence). V was pared by 3 bases and J by 3 bases, with 7 bases between.

This clonotype was observed a handful of times. The chain is built from TRBV28 and TRBJ1-3; 7 positions match TRBD1. The length of the CDR3 is 14 residues. With 3 bases clipped from V and 4 bases from J, the junction kept 3 bases outside the gene matches. Per germline, CDR1 MDHEN and CDR2 SYDVKM. The CDR3 DNA reads as TGTGCCAGCAGTTTGACAGGGACAGGAAACACCATATATTTT. This codes for CASSLTGTGNTIYF. The variable domain in full, with the rest retrieved from reference TRBV28 and TRBJ1-3, is DVKVTQSSRYLVKRTGEKVFLECVQDMDHENMFWYRQDPGLGLRLIYFSYDVKMKEKGDIPEGYSVSREKKERFSLILESASTNQTSMYLCASSLTGTGNTIYFGEGSWLTVV.

This clonotype was observed a handful of times. V gene TRBV20-1 combines with J gene TRBJ1-1, with 7 bases aligning to TRBD1. Germline CDR1 reads DFQATT; CDR2 reads SNEGSKA (reference sequence). J was trimmed by 2 bases and V by 3 bases; bases with no gene match: 6. The CDR3 contains 14 residues. The CDR3 spells CSARATGINTEAFF. CDR3 nucleotides: TGCAGTGCTAGGGCGACAGGGATCAACACTGAAGCTTTCTTT.